Listed here are 4 T cell receptor beta chains from one sample, sequenced in a study. Each CDR3 protein gets one entry after TCRdb re-called the 5' RACE reads with MiXCR. Of tens of thousands of distinct CDR3 sequences in the sample, around 26% are singletons; the top ten hold roughly 2%. The sequencing input was naive CD4+ T cells sorted from blood. Subset of the sample: naive CD4+ T cells, CD4+CD45RA+CD25-. Source of these receptors: a female donor with breast cancer.

This clonotype was detected ten times or more. The chain has TRBV7-9 and TRBJ1-1; D may be TRBD1 (5 bases). From germline, CDR1 is SEHNR and CDR2 FQNEAQ (reference sequence). V shed 5 bases and J shed 3 bases, with 10 bases lying between them. The CDR3 has 13 residues. CDR3 residues: CASSPMTDTEAFF. In DNA form, the CDR3 reads TGTGCCAGCAGCCCAATGACAGACACTGAAGCTTTCTTT.

This clonotype was seen more than once but under ten times. The genes are TRBV7-9 and TRBJ2-3; TRBD2 matches at 8 bases. The V segment lost 8 bases and the J segment 5 bases; nucleotides outside the gene matches: 9. Germline V gives CDR1 SEHNR, CDR2 FQNEAQ (reference sequence). The length of the CDR3 is 14 residues. CDR3 in DNA: TGTGCCAGCTCCCCCTCGGGGGGGCAAGATACGCAGTATTTT. It translates to CASSPSGGQDTQYF.

This chain connects TRBV5-1 to TRBJ2-3; no definite D call. This CDR3 region has 12 residues. Germline assignment: CDR1 SGHRS and CDR2 YFSETQ. V was clipped by 1 base and J by 2 bases, with 2 bases between them. The CDR3 coding sequence is TGCGCCAGCAGCTTGAACACAGATACGCAGTATTTT. This gives the protein CASSLNTDTQYF.

Concerning this clonotype itself: No conserved phenylalanine or tryptophan is present at the end of the CDR3, so a read error is the likely explanation. The chain links TRBV25-1 to TRBJ1-2, with unresolved D. The germline gives CDR1 MGHDK, CDR2 SYGVNS. The CDR3 sequence is 12 residues long. The V end was cut by 3 bases, the J end by 5 bases, with 7 bases between. The CDR3 coding sequence is TGTGCCAGCAGTGATGGCAGATATGGCTACACCGTC. It codes for CASSDGRYGYTV.